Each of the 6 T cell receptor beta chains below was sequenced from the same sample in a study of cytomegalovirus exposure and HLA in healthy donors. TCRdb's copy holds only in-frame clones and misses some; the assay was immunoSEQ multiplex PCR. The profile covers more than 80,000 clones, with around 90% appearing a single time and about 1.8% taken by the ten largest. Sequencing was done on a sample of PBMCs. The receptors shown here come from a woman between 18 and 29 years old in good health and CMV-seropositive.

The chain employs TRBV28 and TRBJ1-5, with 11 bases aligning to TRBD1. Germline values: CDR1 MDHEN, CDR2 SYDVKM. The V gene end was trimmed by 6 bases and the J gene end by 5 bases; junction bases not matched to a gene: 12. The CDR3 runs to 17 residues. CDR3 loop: CASSGWAGTGGHQPQHF. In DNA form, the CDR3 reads TGTGCCAGCAGCGGATGGGCCGGGACAGGGGGTCATCAGCCCCAGCATTTT.

The CDR3 bases are TGTGCCAGCAGCAGATCAGGTAGCGGGGGGGCCTCTAGCACAGATACGCAGTATTTT. It codes for CASSRSGSGGASSTDTQYF. V and J are TRBV9 and TRBJ2-3; TRBD2 aligns across 11 bases. This CDR3 is built from 19 residues. With 4 bases clipped from V and 0 bases from J, the junction kept 13 bases outside the gene matches. Germline V gives CDR1 SGDLS, CDR2 YYNGEE. Complete variable domain (other parts from reference TRBV9 and TRBJ2-3): DSGVTQTPKHLITATGQRVTLRCSPRSGDLSVYWYQQSLDQGLQFLIQYYNGEERAKGNILERFSAQQFPDLHSELNLSSLELGDSALYFCASSRSGSGGASSTDTQYFGPGTRLTVL.

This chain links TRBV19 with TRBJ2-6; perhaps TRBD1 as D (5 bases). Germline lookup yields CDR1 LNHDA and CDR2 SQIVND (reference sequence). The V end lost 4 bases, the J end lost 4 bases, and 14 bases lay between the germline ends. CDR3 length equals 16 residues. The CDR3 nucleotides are TGTGCCAGTAGTAAGGCAGGGTTGACAGGGGCCAACGTCCTGACTTTC. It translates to CASSKAGLTGANVLTF.

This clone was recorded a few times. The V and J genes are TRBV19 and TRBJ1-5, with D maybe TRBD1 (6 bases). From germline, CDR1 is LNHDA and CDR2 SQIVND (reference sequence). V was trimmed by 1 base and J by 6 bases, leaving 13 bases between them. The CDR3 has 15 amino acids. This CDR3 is CASSIGSQGLQPQHF. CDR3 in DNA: TGTGCCAGTAGTATAGGTTCACAGGGTCTTCAGCCCCAGCATTTT.

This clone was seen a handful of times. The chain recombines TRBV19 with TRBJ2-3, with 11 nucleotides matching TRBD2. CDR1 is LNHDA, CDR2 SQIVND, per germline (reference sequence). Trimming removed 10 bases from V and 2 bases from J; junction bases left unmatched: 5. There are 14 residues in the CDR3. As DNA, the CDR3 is TGTGCCACCCGACTAGCGGGGCCCACAGATACGCAGTATTTT. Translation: CATRLAGPTDTQYF.

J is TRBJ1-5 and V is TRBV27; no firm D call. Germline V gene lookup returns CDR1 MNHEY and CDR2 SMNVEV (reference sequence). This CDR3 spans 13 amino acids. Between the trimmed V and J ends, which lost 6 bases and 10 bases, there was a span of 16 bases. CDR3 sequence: CASSPGLTAPQHF. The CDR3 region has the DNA TGTGCCAGCAGCCCCGGACTCACGGCACCCCAGCATTTT.